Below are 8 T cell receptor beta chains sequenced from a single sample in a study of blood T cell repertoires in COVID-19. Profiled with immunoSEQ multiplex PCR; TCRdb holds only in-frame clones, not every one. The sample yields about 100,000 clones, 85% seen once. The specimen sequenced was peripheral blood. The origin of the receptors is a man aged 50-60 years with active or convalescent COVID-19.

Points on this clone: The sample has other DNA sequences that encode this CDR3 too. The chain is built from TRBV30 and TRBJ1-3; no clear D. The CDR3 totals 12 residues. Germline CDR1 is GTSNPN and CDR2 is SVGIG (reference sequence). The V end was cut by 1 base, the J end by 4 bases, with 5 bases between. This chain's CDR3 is CAWSGEGNTIYF. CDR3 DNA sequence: TGTGCCTGGAGTGGTGAGGGAAACACCATATATTTT.

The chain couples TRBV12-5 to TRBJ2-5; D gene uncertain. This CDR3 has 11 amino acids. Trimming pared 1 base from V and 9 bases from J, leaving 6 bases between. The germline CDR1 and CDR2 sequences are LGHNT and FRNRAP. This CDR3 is CASGLAPAQYF. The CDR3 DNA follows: TGTGCTAGTGGTTTGGCCCCGGCCCAGTACTTC.

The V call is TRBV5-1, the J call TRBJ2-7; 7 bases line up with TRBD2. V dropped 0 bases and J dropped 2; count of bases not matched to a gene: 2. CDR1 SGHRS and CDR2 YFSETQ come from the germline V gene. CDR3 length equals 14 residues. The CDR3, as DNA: TGCGCCAGCAGCTTGGAGGGAGGGACCTACGAGCAGTACTTC. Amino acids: CASSLEGGTYEQYF.

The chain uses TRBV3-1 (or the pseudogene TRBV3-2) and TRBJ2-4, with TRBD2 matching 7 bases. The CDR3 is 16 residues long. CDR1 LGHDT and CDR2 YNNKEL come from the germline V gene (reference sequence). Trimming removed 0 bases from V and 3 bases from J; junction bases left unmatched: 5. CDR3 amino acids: CASSQDLGGGKNIQYF. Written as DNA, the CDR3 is TGTGCCAGCAGCCAAGATCTGGGGGGGGGCAAAAACATTCAGTACTTC.

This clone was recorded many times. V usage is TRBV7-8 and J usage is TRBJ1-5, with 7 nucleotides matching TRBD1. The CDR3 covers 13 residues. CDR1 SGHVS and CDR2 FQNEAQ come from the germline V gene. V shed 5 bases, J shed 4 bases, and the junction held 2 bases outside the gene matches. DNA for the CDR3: TGTGCCAGCAGCGTCAGGGGGAATCAGCCCCAGCATTTT. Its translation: CASSVRGNQPQHF.

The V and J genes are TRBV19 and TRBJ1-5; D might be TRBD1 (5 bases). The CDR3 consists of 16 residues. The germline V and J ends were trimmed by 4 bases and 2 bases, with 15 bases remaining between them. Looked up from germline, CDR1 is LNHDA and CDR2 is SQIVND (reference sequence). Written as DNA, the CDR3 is TGTGCCAGTAGTAACGTGGGCAGGGAACGCAATCAGCCCCAGCATTTT. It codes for CASSNVGRERNQPQHF. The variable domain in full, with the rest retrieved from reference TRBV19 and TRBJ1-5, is DGGITQSPKYLFRKEGQNVTLSCEQNLNHDAMYWYRQDPGQGLRLIYYSQIVNDFQKGDIAEGYSVSREKKESFPLTVTSAQKNPTAFYLCASSNVGRERNQPQHFGDGTRLSIL.

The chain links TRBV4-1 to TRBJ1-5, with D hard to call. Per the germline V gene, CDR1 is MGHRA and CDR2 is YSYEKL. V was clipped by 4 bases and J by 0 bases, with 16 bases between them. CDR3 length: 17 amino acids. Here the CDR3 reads CASSPSPRGYSNQPQHF. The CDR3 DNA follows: TGCGCCAGCAGCCCCTCACCCCGGGGATATAGCAATCAGCCCCAGCATTTT.

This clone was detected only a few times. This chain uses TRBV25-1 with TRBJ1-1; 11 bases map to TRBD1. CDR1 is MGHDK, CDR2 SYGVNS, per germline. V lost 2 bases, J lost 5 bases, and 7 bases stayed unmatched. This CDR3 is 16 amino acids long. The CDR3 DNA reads TGTGCCAGCAGTGAAGGCTGGGACAGGGGGGATACTGAAGCTTTCTTT. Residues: CASSEGWDRGDTEAFF.